Included here is one T cell receptor (beta chain) sequence, with context. With 6 bases removed from V and 4 bases from J, the gap between germline ends came to 20 bases. Germline CDR1 SGDLS, CDR2 YYNGEE. This CDR3 spans 16 amino acids. The source of the sample is a study of blood T cell repertoires in COVID-19. The protocol was immunoSEQ multiplex PCR, while the TCRdb copy is restricted to in-frame clones and leaves out a portion. The sample yields about 260,000 clones, under 95% seen once. Sequences were obtained from PBMCs or T cells enriched from blood (not recorded which). This chain connects TRBV9 to TRBJ2-1, with D unclear. The sequence came from a man aged 35 to 55 who had been exposed to COVID-19. Written as DNA, the CDR3 is TGTGCCAGCACAACCACGGTTAAGGCGAGGTACAATGAGCAGTTCTTC. Its translation is CASTTTVKARYNEQFF.